This T cell receptor beta chain was retrieved from a study of shared clonotypes between healthy human individuals. Looking at the study overall: Samples came from a couple of female and three male donors aged 18 to 49. Study outcomes and limitations: Clonotype sharing across donors was expected to vary with sequencing depth.

Turning to this clone: The antigen is undetermined. A read error is likely here: a far larger clone is one base away.

The CDR3 sequence is 15 residues long. Germline lookup yields CDR1 GTSNPN and CDR2 SVGIG (reference sequence). Authors' processing steps: ImmunoSEQ supplied junction-only sequences lacking quality scores, so filtering was different. Clones were sequenced by immunoSEQ multiplex PCR, and TCRdb holds only the in-frame ones, with some missing. V, J and clone size are taken as reported in that table, and D and trimming were inferred from the DNA itself. The sample consists of approximately 470,000 clones, over 70% of them appearing once. The V call is TRBV30, the J call TRBJ1-4; D ambiguous. The sequence came from a woman aged 40 to 50 in good health. Some clones in this sample may be carry-over from other donors' samples. Sequenced input: PBMCs. CDR3 nucleotides: TGTGCCTGGAGTTATTCTAGTATCCTGAAACACCCCATTGTTTTT. It specifies CAWSYSSILKHPIVF.